This section outlines one T cell receptor beta chain sequence together with its context. This clone's antigen is unknown. Nothing much larger sits one base from this clone, and base qualities are not available. This entry belongs to a study of shared clonotypes between healthy human individuals (dated by TCRdb to the early 2020s). With respect to the entire study: A couple of women and a few men aged 18 to 49 years were included in the cohort. Libraries were prepared and TCR repertoires were sequenced by different laboratories using diverse techniques, in order to increase sequencing depth and limit assay-specific biases. Between about 0.94 and 8.9 billion PBMCs per donor were obtained by leukapheresis. For each donor, three plates each were used for CD4 naive and CD4 memory, two plates were used for CD8 naive, and one plate was used for CD8 memory. The study deeply sequenced blood TCR repertoires of about 5 healthy adults to estimate repertoire size and the extent of clonotype sharing between individuals. Findings and caveats that apply to the study as a whole: Pairwise subsampling led to the expectation that sequencing depth would affect the degree of clonotype sharing among donors. Because the study included a small number of donors, the genetic and exposure-history diversity represented was limited. Sampling was restricted to blood, and TCR repertoires in tissue are likely to differ from TCR repertoires in blood. Compared with non-shared clonotypes, the clonotypes found in all four sorted-subset donors had higher generation probabilities. Naive subsets generally had larger estimated clonotype richness than memory subsets did. Even with the large sequencing depth, rarefaction of the sorted-subset datasets indicated that sequencing was incomplete. Sharing across a few donors was observed for around 4.8% of naive CD4, 3.5% of naive CD8, about 2.5% of memory CD4, and about 0.4% of memory CD8 clonotypes.

TCR CDR3 regions were amplified from genomic DNA by multiplex PCR using the deep immunoSEQ assay. For each cell subset, the extracted genomic DNA was distributed evenly across all wells of several immunoSEQ 96-well plates, and each plate served as one replicate. For sorted subsets, roughly 200 ng genomic DNA, equal to tens of thousands of T cell genomes, was loaded into each replicate PCR. The purified libraries were quantified using a Qubit 3.0 fluorometer, sized with a Bioanalyzer 2100, and then quantified again using the KAPA Library Quantification kit. A separate single-read 150-cycle Illumina NextSeq 550 flow cell was used to sequence each immunoSEQ 96-well plate. Concerning the study's data processing: The immunoSEQ output contained only junctional sequences without quality scores, so filtering could not match that applied to full-length reads. To assign V/J genes and CDR3, sequences were annotated against IMGT germline references using PyIR, a Python wrapper for IgBLAST v1.9. Any read was removed if the V/J assignment was weak (E-value above 1e-6), the CDR3 was missing, or the read contained stop codons, out-of-frame junctions, or ambiguous translated residues. V3J clonotypes were defined as sequences sharing the same inferred V gene, J gene, and CDR3 amino acid sequence. Percentage overlap between repertoires was calculated by dividing the number of shared unique clonotypes by the size of the smaller repertoire. Three approaches were used to assess repertoire richness: RTK rarefaction, the Chao1 estimator, and Recon v2.1 estimates of unobserved clonotypes. For all TCRbeta clonotypes obtained by the gDNA method from four donors, generation probabilities were computed with OLGA. Held by TCRdb, this immuneACCESS table contains in-frame sequences only and omits some clones. Under half of the omission traces to an unresolved V gene where checked; the cause of the rest is unknown. D and trimming come from the DNA, and the V and J calls and clone size come from that table. In all, the sample holds 2 million or so clones, and 95% of those were seen once. 0.1% to 0.15% of the sample is held by the ten biggest clonotypes.

Healthy HIV-negative adults with no recently reported acute infections or vaccinations were included as donors. All donors were Caucasian adults living in Nashville, Tennessee, USA. CD4+ T cells were enriched by magnetic negative selection; naive cells were then positively selected on CD45RA, and the negative fraction formed the memory subset. After blood collection by leukapheresis, PBMCs were isolated using Ficoll-Histopaque density gradient centrifugation and then cryopreserved in the vapor phase of liquid nitrogen. Analytical flow cytometry was used to check the purity and quantity of every magnetically sorted T cell population. Genomic DNA was isolated from every sorted fraction and measured by UV absorbance on a Nanodrop 2000c. Inclusive of the bounding cysteine and phenylalanine, the CDR3 is 15 residues long. Only CDR3 DNA remains: 45 bases, in frame from the first base. The trim is 5 bases for V and 3 bases for J, with a gap of 14 bases between the germline ends. CDR1 and CDR2 were assigned from the germline V gene as MDHEN and SYDVKM.

The sample comprised naive CD4+ T cells sorted from blood. The sample's cell subset or site label is to be understood as: CD45RA+ positively selected. The receptor was derived from a man younger than 30 in good health. The chain is made from TRBV28 and TRBJ2-1; no D segment can be confidently identified. The CDR3 region: CASSPLGWYYNEQFF. The DNA sequence is TGTGCCAGCAGTCCCCTGGGGTGGTACTACAATGAGCAGTTCTTC.